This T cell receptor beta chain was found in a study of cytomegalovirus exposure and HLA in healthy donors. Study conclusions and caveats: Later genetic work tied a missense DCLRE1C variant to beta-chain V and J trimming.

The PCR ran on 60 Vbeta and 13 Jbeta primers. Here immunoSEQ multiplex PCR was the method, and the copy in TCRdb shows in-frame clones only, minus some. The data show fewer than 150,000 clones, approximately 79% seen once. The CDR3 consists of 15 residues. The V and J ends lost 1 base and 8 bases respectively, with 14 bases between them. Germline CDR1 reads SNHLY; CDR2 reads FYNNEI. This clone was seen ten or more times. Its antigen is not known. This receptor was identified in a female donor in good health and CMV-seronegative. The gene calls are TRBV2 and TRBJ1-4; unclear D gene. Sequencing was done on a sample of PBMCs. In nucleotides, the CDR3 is TGTGCCAGCAGTGAAGGATGGATAGCCGGGGAAAAACTGTTTTTT. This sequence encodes CASSEGWIAGEKLFF.